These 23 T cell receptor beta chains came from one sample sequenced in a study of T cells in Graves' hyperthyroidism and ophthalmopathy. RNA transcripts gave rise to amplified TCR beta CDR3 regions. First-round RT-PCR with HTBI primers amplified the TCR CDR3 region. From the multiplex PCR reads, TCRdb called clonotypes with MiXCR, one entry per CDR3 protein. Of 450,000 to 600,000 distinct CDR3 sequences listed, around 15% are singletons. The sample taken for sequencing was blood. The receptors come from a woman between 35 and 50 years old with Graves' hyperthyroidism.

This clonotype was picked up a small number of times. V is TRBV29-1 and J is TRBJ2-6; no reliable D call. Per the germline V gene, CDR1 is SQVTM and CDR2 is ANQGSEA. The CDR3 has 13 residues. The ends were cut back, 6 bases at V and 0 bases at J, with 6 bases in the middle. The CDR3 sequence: CSVFDSGANVLTF. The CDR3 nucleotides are TGCAGCGTCTTCGACTCTGGGGCCAACGTCCTGACTTTC.

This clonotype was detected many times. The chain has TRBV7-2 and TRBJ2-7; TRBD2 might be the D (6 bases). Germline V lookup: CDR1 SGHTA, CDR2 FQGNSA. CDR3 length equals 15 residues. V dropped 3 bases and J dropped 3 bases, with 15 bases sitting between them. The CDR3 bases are TGTGCCAGCAGCTTTGGGCCGGGACTGCACTACGAGCAGTACTTC. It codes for CASSFGPGLHYEQYF.

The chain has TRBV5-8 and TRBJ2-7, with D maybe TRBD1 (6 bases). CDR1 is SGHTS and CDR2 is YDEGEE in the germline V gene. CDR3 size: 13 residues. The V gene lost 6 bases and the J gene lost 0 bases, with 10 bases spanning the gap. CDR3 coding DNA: TGTGCCAGCAAGGGCAGGGGCTCCTACGAGCAGTACTTC. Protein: CASKGRGSYEQYF.

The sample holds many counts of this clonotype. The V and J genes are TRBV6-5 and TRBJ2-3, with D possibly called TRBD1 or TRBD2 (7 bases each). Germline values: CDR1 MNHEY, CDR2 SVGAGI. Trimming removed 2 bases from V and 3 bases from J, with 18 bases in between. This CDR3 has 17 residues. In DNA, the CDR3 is TGTGCCAGCAGTTACCCCAGGGGGAGGGCCCCGACAGATACGCAGTATTTT. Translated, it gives CASSYPRGRAPTDTQYF.

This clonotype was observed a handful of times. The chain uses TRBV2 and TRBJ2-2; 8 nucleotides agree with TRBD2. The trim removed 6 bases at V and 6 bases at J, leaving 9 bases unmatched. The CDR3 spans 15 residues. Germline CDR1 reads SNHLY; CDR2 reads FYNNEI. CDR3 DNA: TGTGCCAGCAGCGGGGGCGGGAGGCGGTCCGGGGAGCTGTTTTTT. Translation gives CASSGGGRRSGELFF.

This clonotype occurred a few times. CDR3 region: CSAEREGVVAKNIQYF. The DNA for the CDR3 is TGCAGTGCTGAGCGGGAGGGGGTGGTAGCCAAAAACATTCAGTACTTC. The J gene is TRBJ2-4, the V gene TRBV20-1; 10 bases map to TRBD2. With 5 bases clipped from V and 0 bases from J, the junction kept 7 bases outside the gene matches. CDR1 is DFQATT and CDR2 is SNEGSKA in the germline V gene (reference sequence). The CDR3 spans 16 residues.

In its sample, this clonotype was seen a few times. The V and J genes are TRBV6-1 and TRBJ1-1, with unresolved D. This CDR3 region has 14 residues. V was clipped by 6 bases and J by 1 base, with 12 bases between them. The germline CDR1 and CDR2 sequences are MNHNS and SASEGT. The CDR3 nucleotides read TGTGCCAGCAGGTCCCCGGGAAAGAACACTGAAGCTTTCTTT. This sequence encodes CASRSPGKNTEAFF.

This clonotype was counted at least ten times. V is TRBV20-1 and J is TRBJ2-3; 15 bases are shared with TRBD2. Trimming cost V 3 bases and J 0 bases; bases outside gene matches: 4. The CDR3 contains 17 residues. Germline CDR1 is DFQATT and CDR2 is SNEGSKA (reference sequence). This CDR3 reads CSARGLAGGGSTDTQYF. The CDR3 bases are TGCAGTGCTAGGGGACTAGCGGGAGGAGGTAGCACAGATACGCAGTATTTT.

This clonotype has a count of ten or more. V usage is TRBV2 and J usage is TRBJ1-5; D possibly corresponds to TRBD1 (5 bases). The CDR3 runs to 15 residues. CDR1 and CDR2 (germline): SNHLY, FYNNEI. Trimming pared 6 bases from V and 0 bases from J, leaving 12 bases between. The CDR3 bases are TGTGCCAGCAGAGAACCGGGGGTTAGCAATCAGCCCCAGCATTTT. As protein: CASREPGVSNQPQHF.

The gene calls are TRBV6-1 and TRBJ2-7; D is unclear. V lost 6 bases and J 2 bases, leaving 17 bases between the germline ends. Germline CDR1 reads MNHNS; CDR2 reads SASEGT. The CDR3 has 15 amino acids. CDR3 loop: CASSQTITLTYEQYF. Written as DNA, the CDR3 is TGTGCCAGCAGCCAGACAATTACTCTAACCTACGAGCAGTACTTC.

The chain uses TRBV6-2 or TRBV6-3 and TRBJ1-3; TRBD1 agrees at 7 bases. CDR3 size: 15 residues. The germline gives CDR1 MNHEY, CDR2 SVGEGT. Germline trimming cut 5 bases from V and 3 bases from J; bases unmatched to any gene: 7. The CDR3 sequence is CASSNTGDGGNTIYF. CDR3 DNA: TGTGCCAGCAGTAACACAGGGGACGGTGGAAACACCATATATTTT.

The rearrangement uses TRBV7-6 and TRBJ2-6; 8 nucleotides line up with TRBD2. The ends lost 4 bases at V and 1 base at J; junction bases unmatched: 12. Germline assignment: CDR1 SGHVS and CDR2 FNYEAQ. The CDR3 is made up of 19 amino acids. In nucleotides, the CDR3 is TGTGCCAGCAGCTCCCTCAACCGACTAGCGCAATCTGGGGCCAACGTCCTGACTTTC. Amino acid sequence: CASSSLNRLAQSGANVLTF.

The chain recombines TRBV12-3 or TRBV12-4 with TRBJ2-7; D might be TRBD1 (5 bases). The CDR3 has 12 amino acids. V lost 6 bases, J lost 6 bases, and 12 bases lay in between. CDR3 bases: TGTGCCAGCAGGTCAGTAGGGGCCGAGCAGTACTTC. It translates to CASRSVGAEQYF.

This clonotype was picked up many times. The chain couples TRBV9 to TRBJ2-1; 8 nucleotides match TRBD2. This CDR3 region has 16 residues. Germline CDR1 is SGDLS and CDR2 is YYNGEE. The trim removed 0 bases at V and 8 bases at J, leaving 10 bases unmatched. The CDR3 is CASSVGLAGNRDEQFF. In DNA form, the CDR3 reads TGTGCCAGCAGCGTAGGTCTAGCGGGCAATAGGGATGAGCAGTTCTTC.

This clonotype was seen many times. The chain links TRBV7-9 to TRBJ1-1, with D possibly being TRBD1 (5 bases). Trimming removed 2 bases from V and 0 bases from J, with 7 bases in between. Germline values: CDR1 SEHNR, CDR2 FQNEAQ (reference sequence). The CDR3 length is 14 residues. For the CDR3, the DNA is TGTGCCAGCAGCTTACGGGGGGTGAACACTGAAGCTTTCTTT. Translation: CASSLRGVNTEAFF.

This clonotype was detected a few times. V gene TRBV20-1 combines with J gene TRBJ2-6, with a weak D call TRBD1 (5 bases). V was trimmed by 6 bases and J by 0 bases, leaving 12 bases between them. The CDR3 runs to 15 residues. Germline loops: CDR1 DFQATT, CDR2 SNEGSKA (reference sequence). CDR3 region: CSAKDSNSGANVLTF. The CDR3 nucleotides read TGCAGTGCAAAAGACAGCAACTCTGGGGCCAACGTCCTGACTTTC.

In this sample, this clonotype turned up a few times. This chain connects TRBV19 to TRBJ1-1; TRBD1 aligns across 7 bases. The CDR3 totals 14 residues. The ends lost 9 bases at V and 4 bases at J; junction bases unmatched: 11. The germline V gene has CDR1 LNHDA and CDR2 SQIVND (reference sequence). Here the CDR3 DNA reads TGTGCCAGCAAAACTACAGGGGTGACCACTGAAGCTTTCTTT. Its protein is CASKTTGVTTEAFF.

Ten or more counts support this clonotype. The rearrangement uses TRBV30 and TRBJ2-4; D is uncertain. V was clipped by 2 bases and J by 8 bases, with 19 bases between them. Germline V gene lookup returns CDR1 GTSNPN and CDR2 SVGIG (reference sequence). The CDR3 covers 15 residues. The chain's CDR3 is CAWSYPLGTGDIQYF. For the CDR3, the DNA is TGTGCCTGGAGTTACCCCTTAGGAACGGGCGACATTCAGTACTTC.

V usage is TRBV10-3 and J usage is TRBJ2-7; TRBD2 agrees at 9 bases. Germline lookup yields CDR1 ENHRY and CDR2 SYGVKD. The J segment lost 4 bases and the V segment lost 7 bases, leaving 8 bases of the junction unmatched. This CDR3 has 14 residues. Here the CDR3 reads CAINEPGLAYEQYF. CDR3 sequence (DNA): TGTGCCATCAATGAACCGGGACTAGCTTACGAGCAGTACTTC.

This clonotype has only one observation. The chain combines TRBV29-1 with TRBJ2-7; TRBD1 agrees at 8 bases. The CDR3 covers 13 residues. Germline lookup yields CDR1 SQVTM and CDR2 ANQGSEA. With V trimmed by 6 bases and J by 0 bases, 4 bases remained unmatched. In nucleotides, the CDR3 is TGCAGCGTCGAACAGGGGGACTCCTACGAGCAGTACTTC. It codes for CSVEQGDSYEQYF.

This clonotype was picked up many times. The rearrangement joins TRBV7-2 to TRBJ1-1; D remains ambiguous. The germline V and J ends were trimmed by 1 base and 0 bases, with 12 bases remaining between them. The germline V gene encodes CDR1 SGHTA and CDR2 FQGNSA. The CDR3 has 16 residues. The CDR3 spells CASSLVFPGLNTEAFF. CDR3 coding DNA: TGTGCCAGCAGCTTAGTCTTTCCGGGGTTGAACACTGAAGCTTTCTTT.

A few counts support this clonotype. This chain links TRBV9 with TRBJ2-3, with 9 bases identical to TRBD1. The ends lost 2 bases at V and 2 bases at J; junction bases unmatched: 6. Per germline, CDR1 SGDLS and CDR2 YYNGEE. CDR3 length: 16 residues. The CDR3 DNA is TGTGCCAGCAGCGTGACCGGGACAGGGACCACAGATACGCAGTATTTT. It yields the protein CASSVTGTGTTDTQYF.

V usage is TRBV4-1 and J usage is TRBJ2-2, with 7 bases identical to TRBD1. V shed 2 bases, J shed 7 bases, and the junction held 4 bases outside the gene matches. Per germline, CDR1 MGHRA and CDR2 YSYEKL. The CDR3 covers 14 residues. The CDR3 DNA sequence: TGCGCCAGCAGCCAAAACAGGGGTTACGGGGAGCTGTTTTTT. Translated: CASSQNRGYGELFF.